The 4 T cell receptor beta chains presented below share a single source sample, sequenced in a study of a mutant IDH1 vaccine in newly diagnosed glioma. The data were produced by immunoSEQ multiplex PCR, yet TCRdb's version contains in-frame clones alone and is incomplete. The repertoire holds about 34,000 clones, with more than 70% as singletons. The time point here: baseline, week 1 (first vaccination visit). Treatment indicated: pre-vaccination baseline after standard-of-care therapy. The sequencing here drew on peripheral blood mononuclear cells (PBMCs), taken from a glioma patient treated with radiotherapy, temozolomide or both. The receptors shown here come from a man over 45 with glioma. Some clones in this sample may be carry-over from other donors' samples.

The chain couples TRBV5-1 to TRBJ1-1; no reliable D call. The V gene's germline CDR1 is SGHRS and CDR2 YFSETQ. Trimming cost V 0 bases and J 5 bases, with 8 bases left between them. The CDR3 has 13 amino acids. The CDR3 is CASSLDGRTEAFF. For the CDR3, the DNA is TGCGCCAGCAGCTTGGACGGGAGAACTGAAGCTTTCTTT. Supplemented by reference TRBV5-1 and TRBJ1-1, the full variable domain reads KAGVTQTPRYLIKTRGQQVTLSCSPISGHRSVSWYQQTPGQGLQFLFEYFSETQRNKGNFPGRFSGRQFSNSRSEMNVSTLELGDSALYLCASSLDGRTEAFFGQGTRLTVV.

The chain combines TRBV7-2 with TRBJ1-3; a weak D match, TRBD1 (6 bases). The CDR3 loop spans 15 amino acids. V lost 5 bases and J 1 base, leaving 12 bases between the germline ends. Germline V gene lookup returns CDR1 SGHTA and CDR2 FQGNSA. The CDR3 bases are TGTGCCAGCAGCAGCAATACAGGGTCTGGAAACACCATATATTTT. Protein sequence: CASSSNTGSGNTIYF.

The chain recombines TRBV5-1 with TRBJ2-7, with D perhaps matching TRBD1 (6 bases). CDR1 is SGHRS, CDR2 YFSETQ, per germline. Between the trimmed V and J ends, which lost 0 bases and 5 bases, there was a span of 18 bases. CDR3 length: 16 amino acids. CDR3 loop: CASSLGSTGSWHEQYF. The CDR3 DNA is TGCGCCAGCAGCTTGGGCAGCACAGGGTCGTGGCACGAGCAGTACTTC.

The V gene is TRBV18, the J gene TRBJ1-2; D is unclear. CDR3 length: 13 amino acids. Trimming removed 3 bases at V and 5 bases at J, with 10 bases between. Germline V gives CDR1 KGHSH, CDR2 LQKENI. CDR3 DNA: TGTGCCAGCTCACCCGAGCAGGTGTATGGCTACACCTTC. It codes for CASSPEQVYGYTF.